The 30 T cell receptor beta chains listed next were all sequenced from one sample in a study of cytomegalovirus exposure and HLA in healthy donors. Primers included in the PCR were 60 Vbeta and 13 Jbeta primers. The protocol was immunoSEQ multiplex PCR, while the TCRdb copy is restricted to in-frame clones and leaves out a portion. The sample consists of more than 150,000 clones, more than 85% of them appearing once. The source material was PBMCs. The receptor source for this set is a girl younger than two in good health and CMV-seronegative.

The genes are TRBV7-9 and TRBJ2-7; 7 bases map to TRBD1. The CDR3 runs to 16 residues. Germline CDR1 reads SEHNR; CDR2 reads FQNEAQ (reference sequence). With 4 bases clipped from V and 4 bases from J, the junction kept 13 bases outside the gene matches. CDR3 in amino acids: CASSSTTGTAYYEQYF. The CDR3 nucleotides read TGTGCCAGCAGCTCTACAACCGGGACAGCCTATTACGAGCAGTACTTC.

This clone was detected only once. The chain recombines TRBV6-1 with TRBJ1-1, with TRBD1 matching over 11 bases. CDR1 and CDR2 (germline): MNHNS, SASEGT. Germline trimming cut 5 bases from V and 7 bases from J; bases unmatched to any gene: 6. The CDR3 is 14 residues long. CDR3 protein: CASSLDRGLIEAFF. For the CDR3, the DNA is TGTGCCAGCAGTTTGGACAGGGGGCTAATTGAAGCTTTCTTT.

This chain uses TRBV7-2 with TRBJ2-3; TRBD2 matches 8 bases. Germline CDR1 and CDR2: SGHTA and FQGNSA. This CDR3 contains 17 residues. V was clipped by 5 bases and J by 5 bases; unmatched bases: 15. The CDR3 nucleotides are TGTGCCAGCAGCGCCCGGTTCGGGGGGGCCCGGAAAGATACGCAGTATTTT. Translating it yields CASSARFGGARKDTQYF.

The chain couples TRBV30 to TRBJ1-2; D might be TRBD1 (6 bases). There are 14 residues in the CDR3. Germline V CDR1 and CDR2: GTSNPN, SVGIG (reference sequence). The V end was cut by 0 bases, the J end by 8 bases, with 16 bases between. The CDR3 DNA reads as TGTGCCTGGAGTGTACTGACAGGCCCAGGGGGCTACACCTTC. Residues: CAWSVLTGPGGYTF.

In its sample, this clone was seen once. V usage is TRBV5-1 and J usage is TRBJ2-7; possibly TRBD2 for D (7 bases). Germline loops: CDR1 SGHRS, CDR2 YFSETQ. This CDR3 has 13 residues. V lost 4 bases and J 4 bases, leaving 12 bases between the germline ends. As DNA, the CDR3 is TGCGCCAGCAGCCCCGGGGGGCTGTACGAGCAGTACTTC. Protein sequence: CASSPGGLYEQYF.

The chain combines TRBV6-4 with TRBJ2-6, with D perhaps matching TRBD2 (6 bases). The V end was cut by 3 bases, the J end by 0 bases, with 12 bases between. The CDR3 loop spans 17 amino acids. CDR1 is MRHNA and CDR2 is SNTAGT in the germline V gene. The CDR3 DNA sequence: TGTGCCAGCAGTGAAGCTAGCGCCAGCTCTGGGGCCAACGTCCTGACTTTC. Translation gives CASSEASASSGANVLTF.

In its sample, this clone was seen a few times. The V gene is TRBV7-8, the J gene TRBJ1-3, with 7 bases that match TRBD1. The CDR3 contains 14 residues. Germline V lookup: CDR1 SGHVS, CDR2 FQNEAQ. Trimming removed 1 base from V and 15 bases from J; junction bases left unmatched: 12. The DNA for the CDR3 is TGTGCCAGCAGCTTAGGGATTGCAGGGGGAACTGAATATTTT. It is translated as CASSLGIAGGTEYF.

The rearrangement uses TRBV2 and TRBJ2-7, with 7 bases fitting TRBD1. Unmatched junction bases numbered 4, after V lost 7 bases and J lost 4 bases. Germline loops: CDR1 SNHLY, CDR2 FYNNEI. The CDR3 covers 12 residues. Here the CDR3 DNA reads TGTGCCAGCACCGTGACAGGGTACGAGCAGTACTTC. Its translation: CASTVTGYEQYF.

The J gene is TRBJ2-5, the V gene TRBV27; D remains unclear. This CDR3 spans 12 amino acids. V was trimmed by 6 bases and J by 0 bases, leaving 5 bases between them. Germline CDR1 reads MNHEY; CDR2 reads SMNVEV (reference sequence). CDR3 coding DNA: TGTGCCAGCAGCCCCAACCAAGAGACCCAGTACTTC. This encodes CASSPNQETQYF.

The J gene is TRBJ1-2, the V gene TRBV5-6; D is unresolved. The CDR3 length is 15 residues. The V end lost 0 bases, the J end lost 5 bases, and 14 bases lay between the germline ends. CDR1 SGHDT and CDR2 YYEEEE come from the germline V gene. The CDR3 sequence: CASSLVAADSYGYTF. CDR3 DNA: TGTGCCAGCAGCTTGGTGGCTGCCGATTCGTATGGCTACACCTTC.

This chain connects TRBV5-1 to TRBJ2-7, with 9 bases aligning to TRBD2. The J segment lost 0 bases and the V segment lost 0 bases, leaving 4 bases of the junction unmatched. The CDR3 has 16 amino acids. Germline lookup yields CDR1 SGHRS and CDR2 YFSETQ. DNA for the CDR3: TGCGCCAGCAGCTTGGAGCCTAGCGGGACCTCCTACGAGCAGTACTTC. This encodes CASSLEPSGTSYEQYF. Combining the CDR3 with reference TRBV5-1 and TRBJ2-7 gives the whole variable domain KAGVTQTPRYLIKTRGQQVTLSCSPISGHRSVSWYQQTPGQGLQFLFEYFSETQRNKGNFPGRFSGRQFSNSRSEMNVSTLELGDSALYLCASSLEPSGTSYEQYFGPGTRLTVT.

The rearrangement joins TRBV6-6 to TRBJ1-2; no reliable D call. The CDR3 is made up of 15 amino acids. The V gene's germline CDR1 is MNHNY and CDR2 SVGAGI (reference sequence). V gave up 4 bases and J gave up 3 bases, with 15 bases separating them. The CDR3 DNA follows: TGTGCCAGCAGTTTGGCCATAGCCCGGGACTATGGCTACACCTTC. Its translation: CASSLAIARDYGYTF.

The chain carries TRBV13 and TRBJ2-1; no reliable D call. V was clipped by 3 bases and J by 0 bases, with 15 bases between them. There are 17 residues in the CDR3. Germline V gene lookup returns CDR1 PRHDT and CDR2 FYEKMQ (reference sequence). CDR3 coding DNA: TGTGCCAGCAGCTTTATGACTGACCCTAGCTCCTACAATGAGCAGTTCTTC. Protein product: CASSFMTDPSSYNEQFF.

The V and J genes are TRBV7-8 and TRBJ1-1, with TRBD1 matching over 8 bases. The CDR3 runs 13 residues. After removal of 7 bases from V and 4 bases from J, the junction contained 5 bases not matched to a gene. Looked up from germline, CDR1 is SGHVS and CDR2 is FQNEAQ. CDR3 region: CASTSTGGTEAFF. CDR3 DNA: TGTGCCAGCACCTCAACAGGGGGCACTGAAGCTTTCTTT.

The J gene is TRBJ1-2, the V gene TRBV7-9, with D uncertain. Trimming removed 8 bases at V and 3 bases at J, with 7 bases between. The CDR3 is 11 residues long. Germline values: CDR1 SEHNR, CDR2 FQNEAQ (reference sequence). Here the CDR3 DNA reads TGTGCCAGCGAGGTGGACTATGGCTACACCTTC. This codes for CASEVDYGYTF.

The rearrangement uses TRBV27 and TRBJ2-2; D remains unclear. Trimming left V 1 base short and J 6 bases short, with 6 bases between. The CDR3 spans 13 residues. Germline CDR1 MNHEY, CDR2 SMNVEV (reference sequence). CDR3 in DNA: TGTGCCAGCAGTTTATTAACACCCGGGGAGCTGTTTTTT. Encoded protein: CASSLLTPGELFF.

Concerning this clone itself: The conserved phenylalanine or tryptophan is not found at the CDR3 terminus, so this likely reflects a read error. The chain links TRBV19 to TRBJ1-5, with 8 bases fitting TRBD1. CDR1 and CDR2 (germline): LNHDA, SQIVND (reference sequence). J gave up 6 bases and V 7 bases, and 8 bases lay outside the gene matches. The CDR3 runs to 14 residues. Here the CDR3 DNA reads TGTGCCAGTACCCCGGACAGGGCAGGTCAGCCCCAGCATCTT. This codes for CASTPDRAGQPQHL.

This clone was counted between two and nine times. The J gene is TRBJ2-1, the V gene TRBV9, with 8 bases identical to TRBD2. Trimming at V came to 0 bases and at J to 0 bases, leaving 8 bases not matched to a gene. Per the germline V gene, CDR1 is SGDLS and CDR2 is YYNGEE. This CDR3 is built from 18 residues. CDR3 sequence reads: CASSVASGSYGSYNEQFF. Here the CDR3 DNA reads TGTGCCAGCAGCGTAGCAAGCGGGAGTTATGGCTCCTACAATGAGCAGTTCTTC.

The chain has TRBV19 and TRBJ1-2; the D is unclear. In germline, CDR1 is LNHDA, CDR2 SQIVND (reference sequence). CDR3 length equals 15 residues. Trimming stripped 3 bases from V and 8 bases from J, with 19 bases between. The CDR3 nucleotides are TGTGCCAGTAGTATGGTTCCAGAAACCCAATGGGGCTACACCTTC. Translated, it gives CASSMVPETQWGYTF. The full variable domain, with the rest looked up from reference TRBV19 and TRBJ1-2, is DGGITQSPKYLFRKEGQNVTLSCEQNLNHDAMYWYRQDPGQGLRLIYYSQIVNDFQKGDIAEGYSVSREKKESFPLTVTSAQKNPTAFYLCASSMVPETQWGYTFGSGTRLTVV.

CDR3 sequence: CASSILRRQGAREQYF. CDR3 in DNA: TGTGCCAGCAGCATCCTCCGGCGACAGGGGGCGCGGGAGCAGTACTTC. The chain has TRBV5-5 and TRBJ2-7, with TRBD1 matching over 10 bases. Trimming at V came to 4 bases and at J to 7 bases, leaving 14 bases not matched to a gene. There are 16 residues in the CDR3. CDR1 is SGHKS and CDR2 is YYEKEE in the germline V gene (reference sequence). Supplemented by reference TRBV5-5 and TRBJ2-7, the full variable domain reads DAGVTQSPTHLIKTRGQQVTLRCSPISGHKSVSWYQQVLGQGPQFIFQYYEKEERGRGNFPDRFSARQFPNYSSELNVNALLLGDSALYLCASSILRRQGAREQYFGPGTRLTVT.

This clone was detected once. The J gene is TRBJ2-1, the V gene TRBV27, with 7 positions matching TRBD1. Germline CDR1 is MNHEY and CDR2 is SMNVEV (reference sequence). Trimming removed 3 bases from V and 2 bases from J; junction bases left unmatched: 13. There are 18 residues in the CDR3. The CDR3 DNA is TGTGCCAGCAGTTTTGTCGGGGTTGAGGGGGCAGCCTACAATGAGCAGTTCTTC. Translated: CASSFVGVEGAAYNEQFF.

The CDR3 loop is CASSIAQFRELFF. The CDR3 coding sequence is TGTGCCAGTAGTATAGCTCAGTTCCGGGAGCTGTTTTTT. The chain combines TRBV19 with TRBJ2-2; no definite D call. The CDR3 has 13 residues. V shed 1 base and J shed 9 bases, with 9 bases lying between them. In germline, CDR1 is LNHDA, CDR2 SQIVND (reference sequence).

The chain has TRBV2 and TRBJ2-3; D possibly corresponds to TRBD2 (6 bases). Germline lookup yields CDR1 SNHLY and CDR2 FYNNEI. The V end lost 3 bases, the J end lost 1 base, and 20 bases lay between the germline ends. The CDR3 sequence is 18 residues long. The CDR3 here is CASSDTPLPGAGTDTQYF. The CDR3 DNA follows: TGTGCCAGCAGTGATACCCCGCTTCCGGGAGCTGGCACAGATACGCAGTATTTT.

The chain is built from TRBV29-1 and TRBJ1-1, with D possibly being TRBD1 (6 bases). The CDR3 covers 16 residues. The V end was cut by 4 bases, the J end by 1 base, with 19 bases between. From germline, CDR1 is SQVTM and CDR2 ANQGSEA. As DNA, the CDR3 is TGCAGCGTTGGAGGTTTGGACAGAGAGACGAACACTGAAGCTTTCTTT. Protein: CSVGGLDRETNTEAFF. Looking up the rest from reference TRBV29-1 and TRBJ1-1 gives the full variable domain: SAVISQKPSRDICQRGTSLTIQCQVDSQVTMMFWYRQQPGQSLTLIATANQGSEATYESGFVIDKFPISRPNLTFSTLTVSNMSPEDSSIYLCSVGGLDRETNTEAFFGQGTRLTVV.

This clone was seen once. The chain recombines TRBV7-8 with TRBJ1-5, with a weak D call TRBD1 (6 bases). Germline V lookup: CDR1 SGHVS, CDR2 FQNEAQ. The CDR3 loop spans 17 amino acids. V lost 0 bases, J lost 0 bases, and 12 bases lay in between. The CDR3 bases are TGTGCCAGCAGCTTAGCGAGAGGACAGTATAGCAATCAGCCCCAGCATTTT. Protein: CASSLARGQYSNQPQHF.

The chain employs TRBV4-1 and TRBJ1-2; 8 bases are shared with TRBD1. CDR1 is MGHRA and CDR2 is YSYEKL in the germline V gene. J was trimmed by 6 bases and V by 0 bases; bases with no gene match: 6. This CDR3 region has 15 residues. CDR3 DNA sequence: TGCGCCAGCAGCCAAGATTTTTCGGACAGGGATGGCTACACCTTC. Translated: CASSQDFSDRDGYTF.

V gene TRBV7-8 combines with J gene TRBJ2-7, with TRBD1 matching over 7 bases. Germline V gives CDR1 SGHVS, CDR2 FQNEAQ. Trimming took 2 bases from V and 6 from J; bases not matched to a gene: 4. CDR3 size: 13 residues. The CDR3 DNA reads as TGTGCCAGCAGCTTACGTTACAGGGGCGAGCAGTACTTC. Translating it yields CASSLRYRGEQYF. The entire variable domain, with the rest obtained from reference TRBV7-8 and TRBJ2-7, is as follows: GAGVSQSPRYKVAKRGQDVALRCDPISGHVSLFWYQQALGQGPEFLTYFQNEAQLDKSGLPSDRFFAERPEGSVSTLKIQRTQQEDSAVYLCASSLRYRGEQYFGPGTRLTVT.

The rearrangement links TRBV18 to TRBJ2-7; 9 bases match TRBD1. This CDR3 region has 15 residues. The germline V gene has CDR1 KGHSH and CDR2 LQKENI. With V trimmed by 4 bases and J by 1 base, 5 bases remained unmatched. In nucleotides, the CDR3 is TGTGCCAGCTCACAGGACAGGGGAGTGTCCTACGAGCAGTACTTC. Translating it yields CASSQDRGVSYEQYF.

The CDR3 coding sequence is TGTGCCAGTAGGGCCCTAGCGGGGGGCTCCTACGAGCAGTACTTC. It encodes CASRALAGGSYEQYF. This chain links TRBV19 with TRBJ2-7, with 11 bases aligning to TRBD2. Germline CDR1 reads LNHDA; CDR2 reads SQIVND (reference sequence). There are 15 residues in the CDR3. V was clipped by 6 bases and J by 0 bases; unmatched bases: 4.

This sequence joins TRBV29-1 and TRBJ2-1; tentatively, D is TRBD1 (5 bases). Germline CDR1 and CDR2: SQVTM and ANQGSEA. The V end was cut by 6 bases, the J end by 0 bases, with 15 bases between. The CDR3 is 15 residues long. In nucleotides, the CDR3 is TGCAGCGTAGGGTCAACAGGCAGCTCCTACAATGAGCAGTTCTTC. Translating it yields CSVGSTGSSYNEQFF.